The present entry profiles one T cell receptor beta chain with its context. Its antigen is currently unknown. The source of the sample is a study of radiotherapy plus CTLA-4 blockade in lung cancer. The data were produced by immunoSEQ multiplex PCR, yet TCRdb's version contains in-frame clones alone and is incomplete. The sample includes about 59,000 clones, roughly 76% of them seen just once. Overall study findings and caveats: Response was reportedly best predicted by early blood T cell clone dynamics, with interferon-beta.

Looked up from germline, CDR1 is MNHEY and CDR2 is SVGAGI. The CDR3 is 13 amino acids. V lost 6 bases and J 4 bases, leaving 12 bases between the germline ends. This chain uses TRBV6-5 with TRBJ1-1, with D tentatively TRBD1 (5 bases). The sequence was collected from a human donor with non-small cell lung cancer whose response to radiotherapy plus ipilimumab could not be evaluated. The sequences come from peripheral blood, collected from a patient treated with radiotherapy plus ipilimumab. In nucleotides, the CDR3 is TGTGCCAGCAGATTGGGGCAAATCACTGAAGCTTTCTTT. This encodes CASRLGQITEAFF.